The 23 T cell receptor beta chains in this list originate from one sample, sequenced in a study. MiXCR, applied by TCRdb to the 5' RACE reads, yields one record per CDR3 protein. The sample has about 40,000 distinct CDR3 sequences, about 19% seen once; the top ten hold approximately 3%. The specimen was naive CD4+ T cells sorted from a lymph node. Subset meaning: naive CD4+ T cells, CD4+CD45RA+CD25-. These receptors all come from a female donor with breast cancer.

V usage is TRBV27 and J usage is TRBJ2-3; unclear D gene. This CDR3 comprises 13 residues. V was shortened by 5 bases and J by 5 bases, with 11 bases between the two germline ends. Germline loops: CDR1 MNHEY, CDR2 SMNVEV (reference sequence). The CDR3, as DNA: TGTGCCAGCAGTCGGTGGGATTTAGATACGCAGTATTTT. This codes for CASSRWDLDTQYF.

This clonotype appeared many times. The chain uses TRBV6-1 and TRBJ2-1, with 8 nucleotides matching TRBD1. The CDR3 is 17 residues long. Germline V gives CDR1 MNHNS, CDR2 SASEGT. Trimming at V came to 0 bases and at J to 4 bases, leaving 8 bases not matched to a gene. The CDR3 DNA reads as TGTGCCAGCAGTGAAGCGGCTGGACAGGGATTATACAATGAGCAGTTCTTC. Encoded protein: CASSEAAGQGLYNEQFF.

V usage is TRBV30 and J usage is TRBJ2-3, with D perhaps matching TRBD1 or TRBD2 (5 bases each). The CDR3 loop spans 12 amino acids. From germline, CDR1 is GTSNPN and CDR2 SVGIG (reference sequence). With 5 bases removed from V and 4 bases from J, the gap between germline ends came to 10 bases. The CDR3 DNA sequence: TGTGCCTGGGGCAGGGACGCAGATACGCAGTATTTT. Translating gives CAWGRDADTQYF.

V and J are TRBV6-5 and TRBJ2-7; either TRBD1 or TRBD2 may supply D (5 bases each). CDR1 and CDR2 from the germline V gene are MNHEY and SVGAGI. This CDR3 region has 14 residues. V lost 7 bases, J lost 2 bases, and 15 bases lay in between. The CDR3 bases are TGTGCCAGCACTCGGACGGGACGGACCTACGAGCAGTACTTC. It translates to CASTRTGRTYEQYF.

This clonotype was counted a few times. The rearrangement links TRBV30 to TRBJ1-2, with 9 bases that match TRBD1. The CDR3 totals 13 residues. Germline V gene sequence: CDR1 GTSNPN, CDR2 SVGIG (reference sequence). The J segment lost 4 bases and the V segment lost 6 bases, leaving 6 bases of the junction unmatched. The CDR3 DNA sequence: TGTGCCTGCACAGGGGGCGGGTTCTATGGCTACACCTTC. It codes for CACTGGGFYGYTF.

This clonotype was seen only a few times. The gene calls are TRBV9 and TRBJ2-1; D remains ambiguous. The V end lost 3 bases, the J end lost 5 bases, and 15 bases lay between the germline ends. Germline V gene data show CDR1 as SGDLS and CDR2 as YYNGEE. The CDR3 sequence is 15 residues long. The CDR3 DNA is TGTGCCAGCAGCGATCCGCTCCAGGTCAACAATGAGCAGTTCTTC. Translated, it gives CASSDPLQVNNEQFF.

This clonotype was counted ten times or more. The chain employs TRBV7-2 and TRBJ1-5; D uncertain. This CDR3 comprises 12 residues. The V end was cut by 4 bases, the J end by 5 bases, with 6 bases between. Germline loops: CDR1 SGHTA, CDR2 FQGNSA. The CDR3 DNA follows: TGTGCCAGCAGCTGGGGAGATCAGCCCCAGCATTTT. This encodes CASSWGDQPQHF.

This clonotype was counted at least ten times. The chain couples TRBV20-1 to TRBJ2-7; D is uncertain. The CDR3 extends over 10 amino acids. Germline CDR1 DFQATT, CDR2 SNEGSKA (reference sequence). V gave up 4 bases and J gave up 6 bases, with 7 bases separating them. CDR3: CSAIHGEQYF. The CDR3 nucleotides are TGCAGTGCTATTCACGGCGAGCAGTACTTC.

This clonotype was seen ten or more times. The rearrangement uses TRBV12-3 or TRBV12-4 and TRBJ2-2, with D unclear. This CDR3 is built from 15 residues. V lost 6 bases to trimming and J lost 4 bases, with 15 bases between them. The CDR3 sequence is CASRAPAPGTGELFF. The CDR3 DNA reads TGTGCCAGCAGAGCTCCGGCCCCGGGCACCGGGGAGCTGTTTTTT.

The rearrangement joins TRBV5-1 to TRBJ2-3; D is perhaps TRBD2 (6 bases). The CDR3 spans 17 residues. Germline loops: CDR1 SGHRS, CDR2 YFSETQ. V dropped 4 bases and J dropped 3 bases, with 21 bases sitting between them. In nucleotides, the CDR3 is TGCGCCAGCAGCCCGGGAATAGCGCCCGGAGGGACAGATACGCAGTATTTT. Protein sequence: CASSPGIAPGGTDTQYF.

This chain joins TRBV7-9 and TRBJ2-2, with D maybe TRBD1 (6 bases). Germline CDR1 reads SEHNR; CDR2 reads FQNEAQ (reference sequence). This CDR3 spans 15 amino acids. The V end lost 7 bases, the J end lost 4 bases, and 16 bases lay between the germline ends. CDR3 DNA sequence: TGTGCCAGCACCCATATCAGGGGAAGCACCGGGGAGCTGTTTTTT. Residues: CASTHIRGSTGELFF.

A word on this clonotype: A read error may account for a junction end that differs from germline. The chain employs TRBV24-1 and TRBJ2-1; 10 nucleotides align to TRBD2. CDR1 and CDR2 (germline): KGHDR, SFDVKD. CDR3 size: 15 residues. The CDR3 bases are TGTGCCACCAGTGTTCCTAGCGGGAGTAGCTATGAGCGGTTCTTC. Residues: CATSVPSGSSYERFF.

This clonotype was counted only a few times. The chain joins TRBV29-1 to TRBJ2-5; D perhaps matches TRBD1 (6 bases). Germline CDR1 reads SQVTM; CDR2 reads ANQGSEA. CDR3 length equals 14 residues. Trimming took 4 bases from V and 2 from J, leaving 14 bases between them. In DNA form, the CDR3 reads TGCAGCGTTGTTCATCAGGGGCCACAAGAGACCCAGTACTTC. Translation gives CSVVHQGPQETQYF.

CDR3 nucleotide sequence: TGTGCCAGCAGGCAGCGCGGGGGAGCCTACAATGAGCAGTTCTTC. Translation gives CASRQRGGAYNEQFF. The V call is TRBV12-3 or TRBV12-4, the J call TRBJ2-1; 7 bases are a match to TRBD2. V gave up 6 bases and J gave up 2 bases; unmatched junction bases: 7. The CDR3 runs to 15 residues.

This clonotype was counted a few times. The V call is TRBV20-1, the J call TRBJ2-7; 9 bases match TRBD2. The CDR3 totals 15 residues. The junction had 10 bases not matched to a gene; V was cut back by 5 bases and J by 2 bases. CDR1 and CDR2 from the germline V gene are DFQATT and SNEGSKA (reference sequence). This CDR3 reads CSAGVWREGPYEQYF. The CDR3 DNA is TGCAGTGCTGGGGTCTGGCGGGAGGGACCCTACGAGCAGTACTTC.

This clonotype has only a few counts. The chain joins TRBV29-1 to TRBJ2-1; D possibly uses TRBD1 or TRBD2 (5 bases each). Germline assignment: CDR1 SQVTM and CDR2 ANQGSEA. Trimming removed 6 bases at V and 5 bases at J, with 20 bases between. This CDR3 has 15 residues. For the CDR3, the DNA is TGCAGCGTCATGATCGGGGCCCTGAAAAACAATGAGCAGTTCTTC. It encodes CSVMIGALKNNEQFF.

This clonotype came up a few times. The chain combines TRBV5-5 with TRBJ2-1; 7 bases are a match to TRBD1. The CDR3 spans 14 residues. The trim removed 4 bases at V and 13 bases at J, leaving 14 bases unmatched. CDR1 is SGHKS and CDR2 is YYEKEE in the germline V gene (reference sequence). CDR3 loop: CASSEMTGPRSQFF. Written as DNA, the CDR3 is TGTGCCAGCAGCGAGATGACAGGGCCAAGGTCTCAGTTCTTC.

For this clonotype: Being one base from a much bigger clone, this may be a read error. The chain is built from TRBV5-1 and TRBJ1-4; D is undetermined. This CDR3 contains 16 residues. Germline V lookup: CDR1 SGHRS, CDR2 YFSETQ. CDR3 DNA: TGCGCCAGCAGCTTGACTACGGACGCAGACCGTGAAGAACTGTTTTTT. This translates into CASSLTTDADREELFF.

In this sample, this clonotype turned up many times. This chain joins TRBV5-1 and TRBJ2-5; 11 nucleotides match TRBD2. V dropped 4 bases and J dropped 1; count of bases not matched to a gene: 3. The CDR3 covers 15 residues. Germline V gene data show CDR1 as SGHRS and CDR2 as YFSETQ. CDR3 residues: CASSRLAGPQETQYF. The CDR3 region has the DNA TGCGCCAGCAGCCGACTAGCGGGGCCCCAAGAGACCCAGTACTTC.

This clonotype occurred many times. This chain uses TRBV6-6 with TRBJ1-5; no reliable D call. The CDR3 sequence is 15 residues long. The V gene's germline CDR1 is MNHNY and CDR2 SVGAGI (reference sequence). Trimming cost V 4 bases and J 3 bases, with 13 bases left between them. The chain's CDR3 is CASSSKNGPNQPQHF. Written as DNA, the CDR3 is TGTGCCAGCAGTTCGAAGAACGGGCCCAATCAGCCCCAGCATTTT.

This rearrangement joins TRBV21-1 to TRBJ2-1; the DNA was not used to check the table's D call, TRBD2. TRBV21-1 is a recognized pseudogene. The CDR3 consists of 18 residues. DNA of the CDR3: TGTGCCAGCAGCCCACTGGGACTAGCGGATTTGATGGACAATGAGCAGTTCTTC. The encoded protein is CASSPLGLADLMDNEQFF.

The rearrangement joins TRBV5-6 to TRBJ1-5; D is unresolved. Germline V CDR1 and CDR2: SGHDT, YYEEEE. V was trimmed by 2 bases and J by 5 bases, leaving 11 bases between them. This CDR3 region has 14 residues. CDR3 coding DNA: TGTGCCAGCAGCTTTTGGAACTTGGATCAGCCCCAGCATTTT. This codes for CASSFWNLDQPQHF.

The gene calls are TRBV3-1 and TRBJ2-1, with 12 nucleotides matching TRBD2. Germline-derived CDR1 and CDR2 are LGHDT and YNNKEL (reference sequence). The trim removed 1 base at V and 1 base at J, leaving 2 bases unmatched. The CDR3 contains 17 residues. The CDR3: CASSQVLAGGSYNEQFF. CDR3 coding DNA: TGTGCCAGCAGCCAAGTGCTAGCGGGAGGGTCCTACAATGAGCAGTTCTTC.